The rows below give T cell receptor beta chains drawn from one sample of a study of blood T cells in healthy people across ages. In TCRdb, the 5' RACE reads were re-called with MiXCR into one record per CDR3 protein. The repertoire includes roughly 650,000 distinct CDR3 sequences, roughly 32% of them detected once, and over 15% sits in the top ten. Sequenced sample: blood. The receptors were sampled from a woman of 80 years or more in good health. Both conserved end residues are part of each CDR3. Each record gives: J gene, V gene, clone size, D gene, CDR3 DNA, CDR3 protein. The D gene is left open where the match is weak. Expanded clones are given a class, and other clones once, few, many or no size at all.

TRBJ2-2	TRBV2	few	NA	TGTGCCAGCAGTGGTCAGGGCACCGGGGAGCTGTTTTTT	CASSGQGTGELFF
TRBJ2-7	TRBV15	many	TRBD1	TGTGCCACCAGCAGCCGCACAACAGGGGCCGAGCAGTACTTC	CATSSRTTGAEQYF
TRBJ2-7	TRBV5-5	many	TRBD1	TGTGCCAGCAGCCATACAGGGGCCGTAACCTACGAGCAGTACTTC	CASSHTGAVTYEQYF
TRBJ1-2	TRBV4-1	NA	NA	TGCGCCAGCAGCCAAGGAGATTATGGCTCCTATGGCTACACCTTC	CASSQGDYGSYGYTF
TRBJ2-3	TRBV10-3	many	TRBD2	TGTGCCATCAGCGGGCTAGCGGGGGGCACAGATACGCAGTATTTT	CAISGLAGGTDTQYF
TRBJ2-1	TRBV27	many	TRBD2	TGTGCCAGCAGTTTCCGCGGGGGTCCTTCCTACAATGAGCAGTTCTTC	CASSFRGGPSYNEQFF
TRBJ1-1	TRBV7-9	many	NA	TGTGCCAGCAGCTTAGGGGGAGCCAACACTGAAGCTTTCTTT	CASSLGGANTEAFF
TRBJ1-4	TRBV29-1	NA	NA	TGCAGCGTTGAAGGCCTCAGCCCGAATGAAAAACTGTTTTTT	CSVEGLSPNEKLFF
TRBJ1-4	TRBV2	NA	NA	TGTGCCAGCAGCCCGCGGGGCACGAGAGAAAAACTGTTTTTT	CASSPRGTREKLFF
TRBJ1-1	TRBV5-4	few	TRBD1	TGTGCCAGCAGCGGTCCGGACAGGGGGCGTCGACGCACTGAAGCTTTCTTT	CASSGPDRGRRRTEAFF
TRBJ1-1	TRBV6-2/TRBV6-3	many	NA	TGTGCCAGCAGTTACTCGGGAGGGACCACTGAAGCTTTCTTT	CASSYSGGTTEAFF
TRBJ2-5	TRBV7-2	NA	TRBD2	TGTGCCAGCAGCTTAGAGGGCCGACTAGCCCACACAGAGACCCAGTACTTC	CASSLEGRLAHTETQYF
TRBJ1-1	TRBV12-3/TRBV12-4	NA	NA	TGTGCCAGCAGCAGTCGGGGTTTGGCTTTCTTT	CASSSRGLAFF
TRBJ2-7	TRBV5-5	many	TRBD1	TGTGCCAGCAGCATGGGACAGGGCCCTAGGTACGAGCAGTACTTC	CASSMGQGPRYEQYF
TRBJ2-2	TRBV7-2	few	NA	TGTGCCAGCAGCCCGTACATCGCCGGGGAGCTGTTTTTT	CASSPYIAGELFF
TRBJ1-5	TRBV27	NA	TRBD1	TGTGCCAGCAGTTCCTCAGGACAGGGATCATATCAGCCCCAGCATTTT	CASSSSGQGSYQPQHF
TRBJ1-2	TRBV5-4	many	NA	TGTGCCAGCAGCGAGGGACGGCTCTATGGCTACACCTTC	CASSEGRLYGYTF
TRBJ2-7	TRBV20-1	many	NA	TGCAGTGCACGAGGGGTCGATTACGAGCAGTACTTC	CSARGVDYEQYF
TRBJ2-7	TRBV30	many	NA	TGTGCCTGGAGTACCCTTAGTTCCGAGCAGTACTTC	CAWSTLSSEQYF
TRBJ2-4	TRBV6-5	NA	NA	TGTGCCAGCAGTTACTCGTCGAATTACCCCGGTTGGGAGCAGTACTTC	CASSYSSNYPGWEQYF
TRBJ2-7	TRBV20-1	NA	NA	TGCAGTGCTAGAGAGCTAGCGTGCTACGAGCAGTACTTC	CSARELACYEQYF
TRBJ1-1	TRBV21-1	NA	NA	TGTGCCAGCACCGAGGGGAAGGGGGTCATGAACACTGAAGCTTTCTTT	CASTEGKGVMNTEAFF
TRBJ2-5	TRBV5-5	many	TRBD2	TGTGCCAGCAGCTTGGCCGTGGTAGCGGGGCAGGAGACCCAGTACTTC	CASSLAVVAGQETQYF
TRBJ1-1	TRBV7-6	many	NA	TGTGCCAGCAGCTTAGAGGACAGACCCGCGATCCGGTCCCCTGAAGCTTTCTTT	CASSLEDRPAIRSPEAFF
TRBJ2-1	TRBV7-2	NA	NA	TGTGCCAGCAGCCCCGGACGTACCAATGAGCAGTTCTTC	CASSPGRTNEQFF
TRBJ1-1	TRBV5-1	many	NA	TGCGCCAGCAGCACCTCAGGGCTGGGGAACACTGAAGCTTTCTTT	CASSTSGLGNTEAFF
TRBJ2-3	TRBV3-1	many	NA	TGTGCCAGCAGCCTCACCAGCGGAGCTAGCACAGATACGCAGTATTTT	CASSLTSGASTDTQYF
TRBJ1-4	TRBV14	NA	TRBD1	TGTGCCAGCAGCCAACGGGACAGGGGTGGTGAAAAACTGTTTTTT	CASSQRDRGGEKLFF
TRBJ1-6	TRBV15	NA	NA	TGTGCCACCAGCCGAGACTACAGGGAGGGGACACCCCTCCACTTT	CATSRDYREGTPLHF
TRBJ2-1	TRBV7-8	many	NA	TGTGCCAGCAGCTTGACAGATTCTTTCTACAATGAGCAGTTCTTC	CASSLTDSFYNEQFF
TRBJ1-2	TRBV10-3	NA	NA	TGTGCCATCAGTGAGGGGGGGGACCATGGCTACACCTTC	CAISEGGDHGYTF
TRBJ2-2	TRBV11-2	NA	TRBD1	TGTGCCAGCAGCTTAAGACAGGGGGCGGGCGGGGAGCTGTTTTTT	CASSLRQGAGGELFF
TRBJ2-1	TRBV20-1	NA	TRBD2	TGCAGTGCCAGAACTAGCGGGGGGGTATACAATGAGCAGTTCTTC	CSARTSGGVYNEQFF
TRBJ1-5	TRBV7-2	many	NA	TGTGCCAGCAGAAGTGGGGAGACTCAGCCCCAGCATTTT	CASRSGETQPQHF
TRBJ2-2	TRBV6-1	NA	NA	TGTGCCAGCAGTGATGGCCCGGGGGTGAGGGCCGGGGAGCTGTTTTTT	CASSDGPGVRAGELFF
TRBJ2-5	TRBV27	NA	TRBD1	TGTGCCAGCAGTCCCCTCCGGGACAGGGGCGAAGAGACCCAGTACTTC	CASSPLRDRGEETQYF
TRBJ2-3	TRBV28	few	NA	TGTGCGGCAGGCACCACAGATACGCAGTATTTT	CAAGTTDTQYF
TRBJ1-2	TRBV7-9	few	NA	TGTGCCAGCCCCCCCGACACCTTC	CASPPDTF
TRBJ1-6	TRBV10-3	many	TRBD1	TGTGCCATCAGTGAGTCCGTGGGACAGGGATTTTCACCCCTCCACTTT	CAISESVGQGFSPLHF
TRBJ2-1	TRBV9	NA	TRBD1	TGTGCCAGCAGCGCTTCGGGACAGTACAATGAGCAGTTCTTC	CASSASGQYNEQFF
TRBJ1-6	TRBV7-9	few	NA	TGTGCCAGCAGCTTAGTGGGTCAGAATTCACCCCTCCACTTT	CASSLVGQNSPLHF
TRBJ2-7	TRBV11-2	many	NA	TGTGCCAGCAGCTTGCAGACAGTGGACGAGCAGTACTTC	CASSLQTVDEQYF